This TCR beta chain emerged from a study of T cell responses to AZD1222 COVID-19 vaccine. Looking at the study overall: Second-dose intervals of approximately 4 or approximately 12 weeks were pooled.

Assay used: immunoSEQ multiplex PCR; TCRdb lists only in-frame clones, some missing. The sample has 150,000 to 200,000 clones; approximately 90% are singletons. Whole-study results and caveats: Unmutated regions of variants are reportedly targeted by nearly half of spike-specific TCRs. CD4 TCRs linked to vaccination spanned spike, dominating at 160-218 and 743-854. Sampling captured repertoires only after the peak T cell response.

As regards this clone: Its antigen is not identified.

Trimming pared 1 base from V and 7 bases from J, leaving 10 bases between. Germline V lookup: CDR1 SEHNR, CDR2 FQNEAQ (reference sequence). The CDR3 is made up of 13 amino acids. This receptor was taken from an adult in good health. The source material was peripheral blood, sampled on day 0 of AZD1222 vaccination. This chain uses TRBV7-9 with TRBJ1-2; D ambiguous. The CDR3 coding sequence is TGTGCCAGCAGCTTAGACCAGGTGGGTGGCTACACCTTC. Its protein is CASSLDQVGGYTF. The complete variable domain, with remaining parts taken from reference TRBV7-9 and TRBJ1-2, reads DTGVSQNPRHKITKRGQNVTFRCDPISEHNRLYWYRQTLGQGPEFLTYFQNEAQLEKSRLLSDRFSAERPKGSFSTLEIQRTEQGDSAMYLCASSLDQVGGYTFGSGTRLTVV.